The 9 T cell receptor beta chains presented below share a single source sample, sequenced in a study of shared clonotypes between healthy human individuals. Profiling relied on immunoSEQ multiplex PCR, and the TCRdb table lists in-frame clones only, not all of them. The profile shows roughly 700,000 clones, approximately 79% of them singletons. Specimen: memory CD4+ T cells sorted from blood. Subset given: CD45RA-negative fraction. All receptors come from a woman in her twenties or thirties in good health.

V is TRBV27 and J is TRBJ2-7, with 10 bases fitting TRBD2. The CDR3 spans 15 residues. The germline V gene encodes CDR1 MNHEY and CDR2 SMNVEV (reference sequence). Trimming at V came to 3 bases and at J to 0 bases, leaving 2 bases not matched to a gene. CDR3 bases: TGTGCCAGCAGTTTTGGACTAGCGGACTCCTACGAGCAGTACTTC. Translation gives CASSFGLADSYEQYF.

In nucleotides, the CDR3 is TGTGCCAGCAGCCCACAGGGGGAGGTAACCGGGGAGCTGTTTTTT. Its translation is CASSPQGEVTGELFF. The V gene is TRBV7-9, the J gene TRBJ2-2; 8 bases are a match to TRBD1. This CDR3 has 15 amino acids. Trimming took 5 bases from V and 5 from J; bases not matched to a gene: 7. CDR1 and CDR2 (germline): SEHNR, FQNEAQ (reference sequence).

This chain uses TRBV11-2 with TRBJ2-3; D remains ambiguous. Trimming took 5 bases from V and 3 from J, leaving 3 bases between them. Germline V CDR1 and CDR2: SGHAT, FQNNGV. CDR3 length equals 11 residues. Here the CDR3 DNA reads TGTGCCAGCAGCAAGACAGATACGCAGTATTTT. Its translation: CASSKTDTQYF.

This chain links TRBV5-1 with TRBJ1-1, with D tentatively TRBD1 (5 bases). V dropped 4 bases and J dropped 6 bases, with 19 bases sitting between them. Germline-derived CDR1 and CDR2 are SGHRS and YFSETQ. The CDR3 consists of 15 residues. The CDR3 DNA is TGCGCCAGCAGCGTGGCCCCCCCCACAGGATCTGAAGCTTTCTTT. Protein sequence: CASSVAPPTGSEAFF.

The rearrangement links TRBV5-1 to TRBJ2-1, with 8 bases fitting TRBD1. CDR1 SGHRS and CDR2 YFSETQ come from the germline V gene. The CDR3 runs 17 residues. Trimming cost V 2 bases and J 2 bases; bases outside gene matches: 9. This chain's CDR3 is CASSFPTGQGTYNEQFF. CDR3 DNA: TGCGCCAGCAGCTTCCCCACAGGACAGGGTACCTACAATGAGCAGTTCTTC.

DNA for the CDR3: TGTGCCAGCAGTTCTAGCGGGAGGTACTACGAGCAGTACTTC. As protein: CASSSSGRYYEQYF. The chain joins TRBV27 to TRBJ2-7; 11 nucleotides align to TRBD2. Germline assignment: CDR1 MNHEY and CDR2 SMNVEV (reference sequence). CDR3 length equals 14 residues. The junction had 2 bases not matched to a gene; V was cut back by 4 bases and J by 3 bases.

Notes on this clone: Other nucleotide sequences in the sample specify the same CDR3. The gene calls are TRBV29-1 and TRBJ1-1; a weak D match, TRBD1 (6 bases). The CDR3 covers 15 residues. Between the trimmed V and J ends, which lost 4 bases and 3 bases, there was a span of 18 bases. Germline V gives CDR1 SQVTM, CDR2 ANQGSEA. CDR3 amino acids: CSVGTPRGGYTEAFF. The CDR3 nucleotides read TGCAGCGTTGGTACGCCAAGGGGGGGGTACACTGAAGCTTTCTTT.

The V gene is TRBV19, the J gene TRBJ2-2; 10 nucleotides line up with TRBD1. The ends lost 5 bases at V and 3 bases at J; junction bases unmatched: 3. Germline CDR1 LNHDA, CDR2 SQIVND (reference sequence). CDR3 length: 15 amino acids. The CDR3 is CASSDRGRDTGELFF. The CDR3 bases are TGTGCCAGTAGTGACAGGGGGCGCGACACCGGGGAGCTGTTTTTT.

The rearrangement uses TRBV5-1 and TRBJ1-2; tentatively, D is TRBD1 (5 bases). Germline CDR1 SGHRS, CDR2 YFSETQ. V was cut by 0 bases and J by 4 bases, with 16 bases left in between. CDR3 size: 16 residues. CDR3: CASSLGETGGPYGYTF. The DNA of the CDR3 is TGCGCCAGCAGCTTGGGCGAAACCGGGGGTCCCTATGGCTACACCTTC.